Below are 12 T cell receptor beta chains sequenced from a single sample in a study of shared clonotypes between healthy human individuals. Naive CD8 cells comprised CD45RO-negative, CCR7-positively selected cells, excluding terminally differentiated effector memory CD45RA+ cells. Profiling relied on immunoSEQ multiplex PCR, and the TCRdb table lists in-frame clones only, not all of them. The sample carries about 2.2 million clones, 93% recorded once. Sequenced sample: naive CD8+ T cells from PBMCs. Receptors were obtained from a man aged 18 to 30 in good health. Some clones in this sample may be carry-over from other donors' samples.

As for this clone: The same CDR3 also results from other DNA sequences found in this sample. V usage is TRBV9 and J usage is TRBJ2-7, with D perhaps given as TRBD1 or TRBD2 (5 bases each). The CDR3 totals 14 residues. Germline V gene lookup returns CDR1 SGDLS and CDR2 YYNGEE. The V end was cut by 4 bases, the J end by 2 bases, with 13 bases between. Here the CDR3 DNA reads TGTGCCAGCAGCCCTGGGACCCGGGCCTACGAGCAGTACTTC. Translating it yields CASSPGTRAYEQYF.

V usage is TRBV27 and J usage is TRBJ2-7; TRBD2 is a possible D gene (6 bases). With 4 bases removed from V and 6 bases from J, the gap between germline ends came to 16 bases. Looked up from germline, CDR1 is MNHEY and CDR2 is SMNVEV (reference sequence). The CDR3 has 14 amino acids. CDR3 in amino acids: CASSWRLGGAEQYF. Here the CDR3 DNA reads TGTGCCAGCAGTTGGCGCCTTGGAGGGGCCGAGCAGTACTTC.

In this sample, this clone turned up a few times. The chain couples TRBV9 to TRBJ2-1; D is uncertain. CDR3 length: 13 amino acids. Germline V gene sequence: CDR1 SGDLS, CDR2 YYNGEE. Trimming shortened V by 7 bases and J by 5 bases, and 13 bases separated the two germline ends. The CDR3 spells CASHGLTDNEQFF. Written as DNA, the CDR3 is TGTGCCAGCCACGGGCTAACAGACAATGAGCAGTTCTTC.

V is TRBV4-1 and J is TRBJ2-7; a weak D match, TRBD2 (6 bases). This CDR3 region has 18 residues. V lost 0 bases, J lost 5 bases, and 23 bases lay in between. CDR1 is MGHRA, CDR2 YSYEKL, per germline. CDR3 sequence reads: CASSQDRSGLSSWNEQYF. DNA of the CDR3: TGCGCCAGCAGCCAAGATAGGTCGGGACTCTCTAGTTGGAACGAGCAGTACTTC.

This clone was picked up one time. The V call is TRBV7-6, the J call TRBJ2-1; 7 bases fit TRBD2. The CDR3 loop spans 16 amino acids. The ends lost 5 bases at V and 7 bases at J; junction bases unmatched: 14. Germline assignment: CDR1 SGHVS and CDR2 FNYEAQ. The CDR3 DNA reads TGTGCCAGCAGCCCCGTGGCGGCGGGGGTGGGTAATGAGCAGTTCTTC. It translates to CASSPVAAGVGNEQFF.

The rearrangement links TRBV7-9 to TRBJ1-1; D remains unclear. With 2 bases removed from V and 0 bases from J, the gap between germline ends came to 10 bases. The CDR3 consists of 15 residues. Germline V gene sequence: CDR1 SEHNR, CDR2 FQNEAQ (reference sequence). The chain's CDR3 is CASSLLFGMNTEAFF. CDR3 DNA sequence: TGTGCCAGCAGCTTATTGTTTGGGATGAACACTGAAGCTTTCTTT.

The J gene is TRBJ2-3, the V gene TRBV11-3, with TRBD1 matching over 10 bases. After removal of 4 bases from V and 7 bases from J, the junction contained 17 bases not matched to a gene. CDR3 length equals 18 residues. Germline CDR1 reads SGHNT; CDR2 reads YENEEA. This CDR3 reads CASSSKGAGTGVLNTQYF. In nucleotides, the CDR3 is TGTGCCAGCAGCTCCAAGGGAGCCGGGACAGGGGTTTTAAATACGCAGTATTTT.

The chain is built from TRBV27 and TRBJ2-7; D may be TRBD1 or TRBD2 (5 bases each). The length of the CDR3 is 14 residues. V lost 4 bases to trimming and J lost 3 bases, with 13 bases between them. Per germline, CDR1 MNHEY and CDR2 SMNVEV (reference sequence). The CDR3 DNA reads TGTGCCAGCAGTTACCGGGACCGGATCTACGAGCAGTACTTC. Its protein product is CASSYRDRIYEQYF.

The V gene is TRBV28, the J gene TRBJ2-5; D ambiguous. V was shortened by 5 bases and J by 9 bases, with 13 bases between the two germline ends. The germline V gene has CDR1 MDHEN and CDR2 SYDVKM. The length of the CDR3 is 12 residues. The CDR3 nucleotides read TGTGCCAGCAGTCCCCCTGGGTGGGCCCAGTACTTC. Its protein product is CASSPPGWAQYF. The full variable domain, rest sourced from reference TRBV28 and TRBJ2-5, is DVKVTQSSRYLVKRTGEKVFLECVQDMDHENMFWYRQDPGLGLRLIYFSYDVKMKEKGDIPEGYSVSREKKERFSLILESASTNQTSMYLCASSPPGWAQYFGPGTRLLVL.

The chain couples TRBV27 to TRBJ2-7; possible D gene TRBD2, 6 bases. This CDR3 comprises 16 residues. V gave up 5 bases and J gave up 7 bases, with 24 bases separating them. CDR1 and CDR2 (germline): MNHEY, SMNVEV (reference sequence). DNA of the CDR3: TGTGCCAGCAGTCAAAACCCCGGGTGGAGGGTGAGAGAGCAGTACTTC. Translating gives CASSQNPGWRVREQYF.

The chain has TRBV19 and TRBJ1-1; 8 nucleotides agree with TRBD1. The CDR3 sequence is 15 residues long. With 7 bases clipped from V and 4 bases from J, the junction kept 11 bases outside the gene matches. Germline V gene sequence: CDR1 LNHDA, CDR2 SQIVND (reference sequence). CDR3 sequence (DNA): TGTGCCAGTAAGGAGACAGGGGCAGAGTTCACTGAAGCTTTCTTT. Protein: CASKETGAEFTEAFF.

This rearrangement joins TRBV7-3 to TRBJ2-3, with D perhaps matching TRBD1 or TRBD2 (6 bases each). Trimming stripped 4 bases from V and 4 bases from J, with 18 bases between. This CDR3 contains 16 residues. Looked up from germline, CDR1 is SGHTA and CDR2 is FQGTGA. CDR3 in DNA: TGTGCCAGCAGCTCACTTGGGGGGCTGGCGGCAGATACGCAGTATTTT. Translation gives CASSSLGGLAADTQYF. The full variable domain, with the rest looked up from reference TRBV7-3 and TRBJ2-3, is GAGVSQTPSNKVTEKGKYVELRCDPISGHTALYWYRQSLGQGPEFLIYFQGTGAADDSGLPNDRFFAVRPEGSVSTLKIQRTERGDSAVYLCASSSLGGLAADTQYFGPGTRLTVL.